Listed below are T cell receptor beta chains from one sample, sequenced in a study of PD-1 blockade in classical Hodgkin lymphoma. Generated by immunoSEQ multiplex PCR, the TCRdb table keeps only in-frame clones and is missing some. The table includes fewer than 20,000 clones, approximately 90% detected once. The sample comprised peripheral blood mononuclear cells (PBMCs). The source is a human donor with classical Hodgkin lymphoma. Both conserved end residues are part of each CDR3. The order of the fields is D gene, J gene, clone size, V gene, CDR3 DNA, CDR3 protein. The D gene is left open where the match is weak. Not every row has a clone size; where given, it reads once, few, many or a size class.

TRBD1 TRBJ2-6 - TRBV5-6 TGTGCCAGCAGGGGACAGGGGGCTGGGGCCAACGTCCTGACTTTC CASRGQGAGANVLTF
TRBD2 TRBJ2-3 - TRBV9 TGTGCCAGCAGCGTGGGGACTAGCGGGAGAACAGATACGCAGTATTTT CASSVGTSGRTDTQYF
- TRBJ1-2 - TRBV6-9 TGTGCCAGCAGTATCTATGGCTACACCTTC CASSIYGYTF
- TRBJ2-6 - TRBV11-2 TGTGCCAGCAGCCAACAGGGCTCTGGGGCCAACGTCCTGACTTTC CASSQQGSGANVLTF
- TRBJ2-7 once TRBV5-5 TGTGCCAGCAGCTTGGATTGGGGGAAGGCCAACGAGCAGTACTTC CASSLDWGKANEQYF
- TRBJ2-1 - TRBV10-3 TGTGCCATCAGTGAGTCGACGGGGCGACCCAATGAGCAGTTCTTC CAISESTGRPNEQFF
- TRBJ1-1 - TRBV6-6 TGTGCCAGCAGTTACTCAGAGGGGGCTGAAGCTTTCTTT CASSYSEGAEAFF
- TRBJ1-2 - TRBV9 TGTGCCAGCAGCGTGGAGGGGGTGGCGAACTATGGCTACACCTTC CASSVEGVANYGYTF
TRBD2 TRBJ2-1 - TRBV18 TGTGCCAGCTCGCCCTCTAGCGGGAGGGGAGATGAGCAGTTCTTC CASSPSSGRGDEQFF
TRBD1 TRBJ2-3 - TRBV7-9 TGTGCCAGCAGCTCGACAGGGGGATTCACAGATACGCAGTATTTT CASSSTGGFTDTQYF
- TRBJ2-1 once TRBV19 TGTGCCAGTAGTCCCCCGGAGAGGGGGGTGAACAATGAGCAGTTCTTC CASSPPERGVNNEQFF
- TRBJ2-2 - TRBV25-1 TGTGCCAGCAGTGCCCAGGGCACCGGGGAGCTGTTTTTT CASSAQGTGELFF
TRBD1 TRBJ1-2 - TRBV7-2 TGTGCCAGCAGCTTATTGCAGGGGGGCTATGGCTACACCTTC CASSLLQGGYGYTF
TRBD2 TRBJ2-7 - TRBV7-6 TGTGCCAGCAGCTTAGAAGCCGGACTAGCCTACGAGCAGTACTTC CASSLEAGLAYEQYF
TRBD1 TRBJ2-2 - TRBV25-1 TGTGCCAGCAGTAGCAGCACGGGACAGGGGGCCACCGGGGAGCTGTTTTTT CASSSSTGQGATGELFF
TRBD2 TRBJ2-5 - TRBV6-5 TGTGCCAGCAGTTACTCGGCGGGGGGAAAGGCGACCCAGTACTTC CASSYSAGGKATQYF
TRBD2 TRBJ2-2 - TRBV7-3 TGTGCCAGCAGCTTAAGCCCGCTGGCGGGAGTTGGCACCGGGGAGCTGTTTTTT CASSLSPLAGVGTGELFF
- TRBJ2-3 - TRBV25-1 TGTGCCAGCAGTGACCCGACAGTTTTTACAGATACGCAGTATTTT CASSDPTVFTDTQYF
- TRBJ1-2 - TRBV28 TGTGCCAGCAGCCAGGGACCTTATGGCTACACCTTC CASSQGPYGYTF
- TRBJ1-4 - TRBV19 TGTGCCAGTAGCCCCTGGCAGATTCCTAATGAAAAACTGTTTTTT CASSPWQIPNEKLFF
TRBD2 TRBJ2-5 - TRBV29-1 TGCAGCTCCTATGGGACTAGCGGGGCGTGGGGGTCCGGGGAGACCCAGTACTTC CSSYGTSGAWGSGETQYF
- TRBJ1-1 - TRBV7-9 TGTGCCAGCAGCCCTCAGGGACCCAAAGATGGCACTGAAGCTTTCTTT CASSPQGPKDGTEAFF